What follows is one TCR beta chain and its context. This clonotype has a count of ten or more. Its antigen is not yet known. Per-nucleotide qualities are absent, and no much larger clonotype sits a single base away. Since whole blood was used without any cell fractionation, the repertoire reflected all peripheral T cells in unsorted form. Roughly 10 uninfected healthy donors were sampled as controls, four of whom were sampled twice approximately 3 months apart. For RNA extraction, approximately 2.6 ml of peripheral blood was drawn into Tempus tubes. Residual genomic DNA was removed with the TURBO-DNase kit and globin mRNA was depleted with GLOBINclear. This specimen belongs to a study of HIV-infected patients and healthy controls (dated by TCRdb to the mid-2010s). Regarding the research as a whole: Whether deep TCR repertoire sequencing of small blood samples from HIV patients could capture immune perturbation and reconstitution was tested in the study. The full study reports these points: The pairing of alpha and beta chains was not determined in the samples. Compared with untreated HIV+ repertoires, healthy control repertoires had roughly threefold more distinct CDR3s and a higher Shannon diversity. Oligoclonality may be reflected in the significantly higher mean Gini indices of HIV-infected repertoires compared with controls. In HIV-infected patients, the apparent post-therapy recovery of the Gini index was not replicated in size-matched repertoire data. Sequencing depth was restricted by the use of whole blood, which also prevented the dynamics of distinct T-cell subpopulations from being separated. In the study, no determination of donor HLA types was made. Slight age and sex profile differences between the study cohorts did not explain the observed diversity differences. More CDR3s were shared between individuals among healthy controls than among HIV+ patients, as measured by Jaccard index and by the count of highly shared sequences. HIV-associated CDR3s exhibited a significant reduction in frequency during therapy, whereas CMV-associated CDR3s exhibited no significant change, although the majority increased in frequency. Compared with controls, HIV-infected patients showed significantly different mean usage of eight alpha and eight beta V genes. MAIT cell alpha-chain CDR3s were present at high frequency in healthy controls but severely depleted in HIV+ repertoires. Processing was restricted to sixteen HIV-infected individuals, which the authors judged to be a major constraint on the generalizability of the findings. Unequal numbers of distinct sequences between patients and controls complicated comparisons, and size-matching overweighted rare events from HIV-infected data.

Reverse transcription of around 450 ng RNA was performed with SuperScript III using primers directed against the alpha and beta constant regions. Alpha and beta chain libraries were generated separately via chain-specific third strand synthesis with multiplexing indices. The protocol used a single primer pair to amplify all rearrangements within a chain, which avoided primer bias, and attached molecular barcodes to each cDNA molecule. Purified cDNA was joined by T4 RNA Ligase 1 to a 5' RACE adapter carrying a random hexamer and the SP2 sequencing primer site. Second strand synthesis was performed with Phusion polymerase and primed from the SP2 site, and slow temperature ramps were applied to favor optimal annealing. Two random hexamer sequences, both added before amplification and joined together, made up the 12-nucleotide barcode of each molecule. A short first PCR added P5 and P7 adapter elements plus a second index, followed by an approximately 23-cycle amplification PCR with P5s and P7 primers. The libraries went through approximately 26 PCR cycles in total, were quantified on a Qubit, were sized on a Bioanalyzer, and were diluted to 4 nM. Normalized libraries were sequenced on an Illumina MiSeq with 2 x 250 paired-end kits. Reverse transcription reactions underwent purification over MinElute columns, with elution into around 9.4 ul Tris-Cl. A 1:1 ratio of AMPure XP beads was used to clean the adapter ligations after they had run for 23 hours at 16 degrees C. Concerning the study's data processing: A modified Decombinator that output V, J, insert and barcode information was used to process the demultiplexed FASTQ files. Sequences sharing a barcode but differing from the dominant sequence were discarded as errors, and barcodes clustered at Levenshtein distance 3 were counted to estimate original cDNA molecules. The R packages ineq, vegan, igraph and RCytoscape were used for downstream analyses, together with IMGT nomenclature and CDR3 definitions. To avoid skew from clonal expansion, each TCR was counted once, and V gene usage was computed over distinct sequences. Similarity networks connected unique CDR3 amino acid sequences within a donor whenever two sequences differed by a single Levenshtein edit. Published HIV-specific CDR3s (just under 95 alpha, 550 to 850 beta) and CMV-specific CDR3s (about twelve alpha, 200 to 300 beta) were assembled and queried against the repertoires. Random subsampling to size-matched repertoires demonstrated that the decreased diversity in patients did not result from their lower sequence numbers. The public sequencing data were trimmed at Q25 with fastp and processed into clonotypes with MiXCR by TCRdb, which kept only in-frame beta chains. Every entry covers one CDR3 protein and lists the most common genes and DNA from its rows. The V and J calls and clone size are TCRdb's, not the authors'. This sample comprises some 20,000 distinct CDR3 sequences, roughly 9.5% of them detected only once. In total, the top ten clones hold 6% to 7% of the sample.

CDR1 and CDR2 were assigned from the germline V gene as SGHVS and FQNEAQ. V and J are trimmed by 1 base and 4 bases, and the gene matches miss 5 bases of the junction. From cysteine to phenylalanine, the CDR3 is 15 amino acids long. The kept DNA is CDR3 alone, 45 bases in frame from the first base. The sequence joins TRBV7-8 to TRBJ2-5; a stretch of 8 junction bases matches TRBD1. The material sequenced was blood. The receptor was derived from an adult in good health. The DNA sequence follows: TGTGCCAGCAGCTTAGACAGGGGGAGAGGAGAGACCCAGTACTTC. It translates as CASSLDRGRGETQYF.